A selection of T cell receptor beta chains follows, all from one sample in a study of blood T cells in healthy people across ages. TCRdb re-called the 5' RACE reads through MiXCR, storing one row per CDR3 protein. Among some 930,000 distinct CDR3 sequences listed, almost 30% were seen once. These data also formed part of another study, on T cells of mothers and their children.

Material: blood. The receptors were gathered from a middle-aged woman in good health. Both conserved end residues are part of each CDR3. D genes are given only for firm matches. Only some rows state a clone size, as once, few, many or a class for expanded clones.

j_call v_call d_call clone_size cdr3_aa cdr3_nt
TRBJ1-2 TRBV5-1 TRBD1 few CASSFYGQGRARYGYTF TGCGCCAGCAGCTTCTACGGACAGGGGAGGGCCCGCTATGGCTACACCTTC
TRBJ2-7 TRBV29-1 - few CSVGDVATASYNEQYF TGCAGCGTTGGAGATGTCGCAACCGCCTCCTACAATGAGCAGTACTTC
TRBJ2-5 TRBV4-3 - many CASSQDQMETQYF TGCGCCAGCAGCCAAGATCAGATGGAGACCCAGTACTTC
TRBJ2-7 TRBV5-1 - many CASMEEGLSYEQYF TGCGCCAGCATGGAGGAGGGGCTCTCCTACGAGCAGTACTTC
TRBJ2-3 TRBV7-2 - - CASSLGPGSSADTQYF TGTGCCAGCAGCTTAGGTCCAGGGAGTAGCGCAGATACGCAGTATTTT
TRBJ2-7 TRBV18 - - CANSPKRAGTYEQYF TGTGCCAACTCACCCAAGCGTGCAGGGACCTACGAGCAGTACTTC
TRBJ2-3 TRBV5-5 TRBD1 - CASSLGQGAGDTQYF TGTGCCAGCAGCTTGGGACAGGGGGCAGGAGATACGCAGTATTTT
TRBJ2-3 TRBV30 TRBD1 - CAWSPGQGATDTQYF TGTGCCTGGAGTCCGGGACAGGGGGCGACAGATACGCAGTATTTT
TRBJ2-7 TRBV5-1 TRBD1 - CASSSGRDRASYEQYF TGCGCCAGCAGCTCAGGGCGGGACAGGGCCTCCTACGAGCAGTACTTC
TRBJ2-1 TRBV3-1 TRBD2 - CASSRGLAGVYNEQFF TGTGCCAGCAGTCGAGGACTAGCGGGGGTTTACAATGAGCAGTTCTTC
TRBJ1-2 TRBV28 - few CASSLEQEANYGYTF TGTGCCAGCAGTTTAGAACAGGAGGCTAACTATGGCTACACCTTC
TRBJ2-1 TRBV12-3/TRBV12-4 TRBD1 - CASSARTGPYNEQFF TGTGCCAGCAGTGCTAGGACAGGTCCCTACAATGAGCAGTTCTTC
TRBJ2-7 TRBV12-3/TRBV12-4 TRBD1 - CASSLKGAGGRSEQYF TGTGCCAGCAGTTTAAAGGGGGCAGGGGGCCGCAGCGAGCAGTACTTC